This T cell receptor beta chain was captured in a study of spatial heterogeneity in lung cancer. One entry per CDR3 protein, called by TCRdb with MiXCR from the 5' RACE reads. The profile shows 6,000 to 8,500 distinct CDR3 sequences, approximately 14% of them singletons. Findings of the study overall: Ubiquitous expanded TCR counts tracked ubiquitous nonsynonymous mutations, and regional counts tracked regional ones. Tracking of tumor mutation counts was seen in expanded intratumoral alpha and beta TCR counts. Among tumor T cells, estimated coverage was around 7% for alpha chains and roughly 14% for beta chains.

This clonotype showed up many times. Its cognate antigen is unknown. The junction departs from germline at one end; a sequencing error may be responsible. Little can be read into the size of this beta chain, an off-target read in a library designed for alpha chains. The germline CDR1 and CDR2 sequences are MDHEN and SYDVKM. The CDR3 has 13 residues. The time point here: sample taken at primary tumor resection. This TCR was sampled from a male donor with early-stage non-small cell lung cancer. V and J are TRBV28 and TRBJ1-6, with D unresolved. The sequencing here drew on lung tumor tissue, taken at surgery. CDR3: CVSSFRRNSPLHF. The DNA for the CDR3 is TGTGTCAGCAGTTTTAGGAGGAATTCACCCCTCCACTTT. The full variable domain, completed using reference TRBV28 and TRBJ1-6, is DVKVTQSSRYLVKRTGEKVFLECVQDMDHENMFWYRQDPGLGLRLIYFSYDVKMKEKGDIPEGYSVSREKKERFSLILESASTNQTSMYLCVSSFRRNSPLHFGNGTRLTVT.